Detailed here is one T cell receptor (beta chain). The protocol was immunoSEQ multiplex PCR, while the TCRdb copy is restricted to in-frame clones and leaves out a portion. This table has about 59,000 clones, roughly 91% appearing once. The data originate from a study of blood T cell repertoires in COVID-19. Study background: The United States, Italy and Spain provided the acute and convalescent COVID-19 samples. Sources were T cells, B-cell-depleted T cells, or PBMCs; the material itself was cDNA or gDNA.

This receptor was identified in a human donor in a cohort sampled during active COVID-19. Sequencing was performed on peripheral blood.

The CDR3 loop reads CASSVDSPHNSPLHF. CDR3 DNA sequence: TGTGCCAGCAGCGTAGACAGCCCCCATAATTCACCCCTCCACTTT. This chain links TRBV9 with TRBJ1-6, with no clear D. Trimming left V 0 bases short and J 5 bases short, with 9 bases between. The CDR3 loop spans 15 amino acids. Germline assignment: CDR1 SGDLS and CDR2 YYNGEE.